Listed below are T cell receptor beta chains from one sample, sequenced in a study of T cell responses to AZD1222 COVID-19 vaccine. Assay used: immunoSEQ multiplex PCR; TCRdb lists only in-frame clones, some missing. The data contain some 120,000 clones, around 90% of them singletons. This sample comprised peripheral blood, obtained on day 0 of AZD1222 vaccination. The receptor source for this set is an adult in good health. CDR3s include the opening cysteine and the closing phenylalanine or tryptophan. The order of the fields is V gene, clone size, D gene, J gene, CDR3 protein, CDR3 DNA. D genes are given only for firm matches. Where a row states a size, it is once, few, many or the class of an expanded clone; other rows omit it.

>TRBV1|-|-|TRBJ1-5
CTSSQAGAPWNQPQHF
TGCACCAGCAGCCAGGCAGGGGCGCCATGGAATCAGCCCCAGCATTTT
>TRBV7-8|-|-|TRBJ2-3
CASSSLQNPLTDTQYF
TGTGCCAGCAGCTCCCTCCAGAACCCACTGACAGATACGCAGTATTTT
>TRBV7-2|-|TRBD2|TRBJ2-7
CASTISGTLPSGAYEQYF
TGTGCCAGCACAATTTCAGGGACTCTCCCTAGCGGAGCCTACGAGCAGTACTTC
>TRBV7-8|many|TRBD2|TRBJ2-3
CASSPGAGLAVAEAQYF
TGTGCCAGCAGCCCTGGGGCGGGACTAGCGGTTGCGGAGGCGCAGTATTTT
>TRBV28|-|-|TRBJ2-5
CASSQGALGETQYF
TGTGCCAGCAGCCAAGGAGCCCTAGGGGAGACCCAGTACTTC
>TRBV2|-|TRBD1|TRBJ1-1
CASSEQGASPEAFF
TGTGCCAGCAGTGAACAGGGGGCCTCCCCTGAAGCTTTCTTT
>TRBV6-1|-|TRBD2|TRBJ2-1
CASSDRLAGFYNEQFF
TGTGCCAGCAGTGACCGACTAGCGGGGTTCTACAATGAGCAGTTCTTC
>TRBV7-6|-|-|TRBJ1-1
CASSQYRGRNTEAFF
TGTGCCAGCAGCCAGTATCGTGGACGGAACACTGAAGCTTTCTTT
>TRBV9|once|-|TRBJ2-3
CASRPLVSNTQYF
TGTGCCAGCCGTCCTCTAGTCTCCAATACGCAGTATTTT
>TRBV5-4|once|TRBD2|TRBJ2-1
CASSFEREWTYNEQFF
TGTGCCAGCAGCTTCGAGCGGGAGTGGACCTACAATGAGCAGTTCTTC
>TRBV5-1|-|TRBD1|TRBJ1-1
CASSLRQGGSNTEAFF
TGCGCCAGCAGCTTGAGACAGGGGGGATCGAACACTGAAGCTTTCTTT
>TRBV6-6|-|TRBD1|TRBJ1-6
CASSYIQGADNSPLHF
TGTGCCAGCAGTTACATCCAGGGGGCCGACAATTCACCCCTCCACTTT
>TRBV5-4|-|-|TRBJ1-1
CASSPGRMNTEAFF
TGTGCCAGCAGCCCTGGACGGATGAACACTGAAGCTTTCTTT
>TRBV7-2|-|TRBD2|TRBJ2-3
CASSRWGGGAGDSDTQYF
TGTGCCAGCAGCCGGTGGGGGGGAGGAGCGGGAGATTCAGATACGCAGTATTTT
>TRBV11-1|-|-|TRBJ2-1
CASIIFAGVGEQFF
TGTGCCAGCATCATTTTCGCCGGCGTCGGGGAGCAGTTCTTC
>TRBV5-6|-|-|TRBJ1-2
CASSLVRSGPLYGYTF
TGTGCCAGCAGCTTGGTACGCAGCGGCCCACTCTATGGCTACACCTTC
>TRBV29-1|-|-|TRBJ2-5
CSVGGGKLTVAQETQYF
TGCAGCGTTGGAGGGGGTAAACTAACCGTCGCTCAAGAGACCCAGTACTTC
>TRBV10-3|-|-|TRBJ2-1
CAINRESSYNEQFF
TGTGCCATCAATCGGGAGAGCTCCTACAATGAGCAGTTCTTC
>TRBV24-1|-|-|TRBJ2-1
CATSVQGWGEQFF
TGTGCCACCAGCGTACAGGGATGGGGTGAGCAGTTCTTC
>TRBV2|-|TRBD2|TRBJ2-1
CASNLGLAGDEQFF
TGTGCCAGCAACCTCGGACTAGCGGGGGATGAGCAGTTCTTC
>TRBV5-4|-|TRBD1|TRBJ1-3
CASSRDRERNGNTIYF
TGTGCCAGCAGCCGAGACAGGGAGAGGAATGGAAACACCATATATTTT
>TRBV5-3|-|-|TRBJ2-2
CARSRTPTGELFF
TGTGCCAGAAGCAGGACTCCCACCGGGGAGCTGTTTTTT
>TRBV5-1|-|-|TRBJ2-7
CASSLSQGGSYEQYF
TGCGCCAGCAGCTTGTCCCAGGGGGGGTCCTACGAGCAGTACTTC
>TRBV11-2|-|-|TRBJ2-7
CASSLEGGNYEQYF
TGTGCCAGCAGCTTAGAAGGCGGGAACTACGAGCAGTACTTC
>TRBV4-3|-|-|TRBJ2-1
CASSQERLGNEQFF
TGCGCCAGCAGCCAAGAAAGACTGGGCAATGAGCAGTTCTTC
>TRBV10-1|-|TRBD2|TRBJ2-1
CASSEFAGGHEQFF
TGCGCCAGCAGTGAGTTTGCGGGAGGGCATGAGCAGTTCTTC
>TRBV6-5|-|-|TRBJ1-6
CASTSTGDNSPLHF
TGTGCCAGCACCTCGACAGGAGATAATTCACCCCTCCACTTT
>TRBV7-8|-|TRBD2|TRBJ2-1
CASSLELGSGRWTEQFF
TGTGCCAGCAGCTTAGAACTGGGTAGCGGGAGATGGACTGAGCAGTTCTTC